The 20 T cell receptor beta chains presented below share a single source sample, sequenced in a study of T cell repertoires in cytomegalovirus infection. From the reads, TCRdb called clonotypes with MiXCR, one entry per CDR3 protein. Of approximately 730,000 distinct CDR3 sequences in the sample, about 28% are singletons; the top ten hold less than 15%. The antigens these receptors bind are not known. This sample comprised cultured CD8+ T cells from PBMCs, obtained from culture after CMV antigen stimulation. Every receptor here comes from a human donor in good health (CMV status not recorded). Some clones in this sample may be carry-over from other donors' samples.

The sample holds a few counts of this clonotype. V and J are TRBV7-9 and TRBJ2-1; D is ambiguous. Germline V gene sequence: CDR1 SEHNR, CDR2 FQNEAQ (reference sequence). The germline V and J ends were trimmed by 4 bases and 9 bases, with 13 bases remaining between them. The CDR3 length is 13 residues. The CDR3 loop is CASSSTTSFEQFF. As DNA, the CDR3 is TGTGCCAGCAGCTCTACGACCAGTTTTGAGCAGTTCTTC.

This clonotype came up a few times. The CDR3 sequence: CASSSQTGGTDTQYF. The CDR3 DNA reads TGTGCCAGCAGTTCCCAGACAGGGGGCACAGATACGCAGTATTTT. The V and J genes are TRBV27 and TRBJ2-3, with TRBD1 matching 8 bases. V lost 4 bases and J lost 1; bases outside the gene matches: 4. CDR1 and CDR2 from the germline V gene are MNHEY and SMNVEV (reference sequence). This CDR3 has 15 residues.

This clonotype was recorded a few times. The V gene is TRBV6-2 or TRBV6-3, the J gene TRBJ2-7; D uncertain. The CDR3 consists of 14 residues. The germline gives CDR1 MNHEY, CDR2 SVGEGT. The V gene lost 6 bases and the J gene lost 3 bases, with 15 bases spanning the gap. CDR3 sequence (DNA): TGTGCCAGCAGCCAACAAGGACCCTTCTACGAGCAGTACGTC. Encoded protein: CASSQQGPFYEQYV.

This clonotype came up a few times. V usage is TRBV6-1 and J usage is TRBJ1-5, with D hard to call. The V end was cut by 6 bases, the J end by 1 base, with 7 bases between. The CDR3 consists of 13 residues. CDR1 and CDR2 from the germline V gene are MNHNS and SASEGT. The CDR3, as DNA: TGTGCCAGCAGCGAGAGGAGCAATCAGCCCCAGCATTTT. It encodes CASSERSNQPQHF.

CDR3 residues: CASSFTGEGTEAFF. The CDR3 DNA reads TGCGCCAGCAGCTTTACAGGGGAGGGCACTGAAGCTTTCTTT. V is TRBV5-1 and J is TRBJ1-1, with 7 bases matching TRBD1. V was clipped by 2 bases and J by 4 bases; unmatched bases: 5. The CDR3 runs to 14 residues. Per the germline V gene, CDR1 is SGHRS and CDR2 is YFSETQ.

V and J are TRBV10-3 and TRBJ1-2; 10 bases align to TRBD1. The V and J ends lost 2 bases and 3 bases, in that order; junction bases with no gene match: 6. Germline loops: CDR1 ENHRY, CDR2 SYGVKD. This CDR3 is built from 16 residues. CDR3 DNA: TGTGCCATCAGTGAGCCGGGACAGGGGCCCCACTATGGCTACACCTTC. Protein sequence: CAISEPGQGPHYGYTF.

This chain joins TRBV6-2 or TRBV6-3 and TRBJ1-1; 8 nucleotides agree with TRBD1. The J segment lost 0 bases and the V segment lost 4 bases, leaving 13 bases of the junction unmatched. The CDR3 covers 18 residues. CDR1 is MNHEY, CDR2 SVGEGT, per germline. Here the CDR3 reads CASSSPGQGSWLNTEAFF. Written as DNA, the CDR3 is TGTGCCAGCAGTTCCCCCGGACAGGGATCATGGTTGAACACTGAAGCTTTCTTT.

This clonotype was observed at least ten times. The chain combines TRBV7-6 with TRBJ1-1; D call uncertain. V was pared by 4 bases and J by 2 bases, with 5 bases between. CDR1 is SGHVS, CDR2 FNYEAQ, per germline. This CDR3 region has 12 residues. DNA for the CDR3: TGTGCCAGCAGCTCCCATAACACTGAAGCTTTCTTT. This encodes CASSSHNTEAFF.

CDR3: CASSYFPSNYGYTF. The CDR3 bases are TGTGCCAGCAGTTACTTCCCATCTAACTATGGCTACACCTTC. The J gene is TRBJ1-2, the V gene TRBV6-5; no reliable D call. The CDR3 has 14 residues. The ends were cut back, 1 base at V and 0 bases at J, with 6 bases in the middle. The germline V gene encodes CDR1 MNHEY and CDR2 SVGAGI.

The chain couples TRBV2 to TRBJ1-2; D is unresolved. V was pared by 7 bases and J by 4 bases, with 16 bases between. This CDR3 is 14 amino acids long. Germline V CDR1 and CDR2: SNHLY, FYNNEI. The CDR3 loop reads CASIRSSTTYGYTF. DNA of the CDR3: TGTGCCAGCATCCGGTCGTCTACCACCTATGGCTACACCTTC.

There are many counts of this clonotype. V is TRBV7-2 and J is TRBJ2-1, with 8 nucleotides matching TRBD2. There are 14 residues in the CDR3. Per germline, CDR1 SGHTA and CDR2 FQGNSA. V gave up 0 bases and J gave up 8 bases; unmatched junction bases: 3. The CDR3 loop reads CASSLAGRGDEQFF. DNA for the CDR3: TGTGCCAGCAGCTTAGCCGGGAGGGGGGATGAGCAGTTCTTC.

Only a few counts were recorded for this clonotype. This chain joins TRBV7-6 and TRBJ2-7, with D perhaps TRBD2 (7 bases). Germline-derived CDR1 and CDR2 are SGHVS and FNYEAQ. The length of the CDR3 is 14 residues. V was shortened by 7 bases and J by 4 bases, with 17 bases between the two germline ends. CDR3 coding DNA: TGTGCCAGCACCCAAGGGGGGGCGATGTACGAGCAGTACTTC. Amino acids: CASTQGGAMYEQYF. The full variable domain, with the rest looked up from reference TRBV7-6 and TRBJ2-7, is GAGVSQSPRYKVTKRGQDVALRCDPISGHVSLYWYRQALGQGPEFLTYFNYEAQQDKSGLPNDRFSAERPEGSISTLTIQRTEQRDSAMYRCASTQGGAMYEQYFGPGTRLTVT.

This clonotype was detected a few times. The chain uses TRBV6-2 or TRBV6-3 and TRBJ2-1; 8 nucleotides align to TRBD2. Germline CDR1 MNHEY, CDR2 SVGEGT. Germline trimming cut 0 bases from V and 9 bases from J; bases unmatched to any gene: 4. The CDR3 spans 14 residues. CDR3 region: CASSYSPGGPEQFF. In DNA form, the CDR3 reads TGTGCCAGCAGTTACTCACCGGGGGGGCCTGAGCAGTTCTTC.

This clonotype has ten or more counts. V and J are TRBV7-6 and TRBJ2-3; D is unclear. V lost 4 bases to trimming and J lost 0 bases, with 11 bases between them. The germline V gene encodes CDR1 SGHVS and CDR2 FNYEAQ. CDR3 length: 15 residues. The DNA of the CDR3 is TGTGCCAGCAGCTCCTCTTTGAGGAGCACAGATACGCAGTATTTT. Translated: CASSSSLRSTDTQYF.

The rearrangement joins TRBV27 to TRBJ1-1; D possibly corresponds to TRBD1 (6 bases). The ends were cut back, 2 bases at V and 6 bases at J, with 31 bases in the middle. CDR1 and CDR2 (germline): MNHEY, SMNVEV (reference sequence). This CDR3 contains 20 residues. CDR3 region: CASSLQYSKPTVSTGPEAFF. As DNA, the CDR3 is TGTGCCAGCAGTTTACAGTACTCGAAACCCACCGTATCGACAGGACCTGAAGCTTTCTTT.

The rearrangement links TRBV6-5 to TRBJ2-1; D ambiguous. This CDR3 is 12 amino acids long. Trimming took 0 bases from V and 14 from J, leaving 11 bases between them. Germline CDR1 and CDR2: MNHEY and SVGAGI. The CDR3: CASSYSRTAEFF. The CDR3 DNA reads TGTGCCAGCAGTTACTCAAGGACCGCAGAGTTCTTC.

This clonotype was seen many times. The V and J genes are TRBV7-2 and TRBJ2-7; 13 positions agree with TRBD2. This CDR3 contains 18 residues. V lost 5 bases to trimming and J lost 2 bases; unmatched junction nucleotides: 12. CDR1 is SGHTA and CDR2 is FQGNSA in the germline V gene. The CDR3 nucleotides are TGTGCCAGCAGCCCCTTACCGGGACTAGCGGGGCTTACCTACGAGCAGTACTTC. It codes for CASSPLPGLAGLTYEQYF.

The rearrangement uses TRBV12-3 or TRBV12-4 and TRBJ2-5; 13 nucleotides align to TRBD2. This CDR3 has 17 residues. With V trimmed by 3 bases and J by 1 base, 5 bases remained unmatched. The CDR3 spells CASSFGTSGAIQETQYF. Written as DNA, the CDR3 is TGTGCCAGCAGTTTTGGGACTAGCGGGGCGATCCAAGAGACCCAGTACTTC.

This clonotype has ten or more counts. This CDR3 is CASSVDGSYNSPLHF. CDR3 sequence (DNA): TGTGCCAGCAGCGTCGACGGTTCCTATAATTCACCCCTCCACTTT. This rearrangement joins TRBV7-3 to TRBJ1-6; D call uncertain. Trimming stripped 5 bases from V and 1 base from J, with 9 bases between. CDR1 and CDR2 from the germline V gene are SGHTA and FQGTGA. The CDR3 has 15 residues.

The rearrangement joins TRBV6-5 to TRBJ2-2; weak D call: TRBD1 (5 bases). Germline V gene lookup returns CDR1 MNHEY and CDR2 SVGAGI. V dropped 0 bases and J dropped 4 bases, with 12 bases sitting between them. CDR3 size: 16 residues. This CDR3 reads CASSYSEGAGTGELFF. The DNA of the CDR3 is TGTGCCAGCAGTTACTCGGAAGGGGCAGGCACCGGGGAGCTGTTTTTT.